The rows below give T cell receptor beta chains drawn from one sample of a study of response to subunit inactivated influenza vaccine. TCRdb used MiXCR to reprocess the RT-PCR reads, holding one entry per CDR3 protein. Found here are around 190,000 distinct CDR3 sequences, about 15% of them singletons; the top ten hold under 30%. The sample consisted of CD8+ T cells sorted from PBMCs, taken 5 days after vaccination. These receptors were collected from a man aged 45 to 65 who received an inactivated influenza vaccine. Both conserved end residues are part of each CDR3. Each record gives: D gene, J gene, V gene, clone size, CDR3 DNA, CDR3 protein. D genes are given only for firm matches. Not all rows give a size; the values are once, few, many and, for expanded clones, a class.

d_call: TRBD2
j_call: TRBJ2-2
v_call: TRBV5-1
clone_size: many
cdr3_nt: TGCGCCAGCAGCCTGGGACTAGCGGGACTGATCGGGACCGGGGAGCTGTTTTTT
cdr3_aa: CASSLGLAGLIGTGELFF

d_call: .
j_call: TRBJ2-1
v_call: TRBV4-3
clone_size: few
cdr3_nt: TGCGCCAGCAGCCCTAGGGGGGGGCACAATGAGCAGTTCTTC
cdr3_aa: CASSPRGGHNEQFF

d_call: .
j_call: TRBJ1-1
v_call: TRBV5-5
clone_size: .
cdr3_nt: TGTGCCAGCAGCTCGTCGATGGGTATGAACACTGAAGCTTTCTTT
cdr3_aa: CASSSSMGMNTEAFF

d_call: .
j_call: TRBJ2-5
v_call: TRBV11-2
clone_size: .
cdr3_nt: TGTGCCAGCAGCTTCTCATCGGGCTCACAAGAGACCCAGTACTTC
cdr3_aa: CASSFSSGSQETQYF

d_call: TRBD2
j_call: TRBJ2-1
v_call: TRBV4-3
clone_size: many
cdr3_nt: TGCGCCAGCAGTTGGACGAGCGGGGTTTACAATGAGCAGTTCTTC
cdr3_aa: CASSWTSGVYNEQFF

d_call: .
j_call: TRBJ2-3
v_call: TRBV3-1
clone_size: few
cdr3_nt: TGTGCCAGCAGCCAAGAAACGGTAGATACGCAGTATTTT
cdr3_aa: CASSQETVDTQYF

d_call: TRBD1
j_call: TRBJ1-5
v_call: TRBV4-1
clone_size: few
cdr3_nt: TGCGCCAGCAGCCACCCCCAAGGACAGGGGTATCAGCCCCAGCATTTT
cdr3_aa: CASSHPQGQGYQPQHF

d_call: TRBD2
j_call: TRBJ2-1
v_call: TRBV29-1
clone_size: few
cdr3_nt: TGCAGCGGAAGACTAGCGAGATACAATGAGCAGTTCTTC
cdr3_aa: CSGRLARYNEQFF

d_call: .
j_call: TRBJ1-5
v_call: TRBV10-3
clone_size: .
cdr3_nt: TGTGCCATCAGTGAGTTGGCAGGGGATAGCAATCAGCCCCAGCATTTT
cdr3_aa: CAISELAGDSNQPQHF

d_call: .
j_call: TRBJ2-7
v_call: TRBV4-1
clone_size: .
cdr3_nt: TGCGCCAGCAGCCAAGTTGCAGGGCTCTACGAGCAGTACTTC
cdr3_aa: CASSQVAGLYEQYF

d_call: TRBD1
j_call: TRBJ2-1
v_call: TRBV12-3/TRBV12-4
clone_size: many
cdr3_nt: TGTGCCAGCAGTTTAGGGACAGGGTCAACCGATGAGCAGTTCTTC
cdr3_aa: CASSLGTGSTDEQFF

d_call: .
j_call: TRBJ1-1
v_call: TRBV10-1
clone_size: .
cdr3_nt: TGCGCCAGCAGTGAGATTAGGGTTCGGAACACTGAAGCTTTCTTT
cdr3_aa: CASSEIRVRNTEAFF

d_call: .
j_call: TRBJ2-1
v_call: TRBV7-9
clone_size: .
cdr3_nt: TGTGCCAGCAGCTTAGTCGACCCCCCCTACAATGAGCAGTTCTTC
cdr3_aa: CASSLVDPPYNEQFF

d_call: TRBD2
j_call: TRBJ2-7
v_call: TRBV9
clone_size: few
cdr3_nt: TGTGCCAGCTCCCGTCGGGCGGGAGAGTTCGTTGAGCAGTACTTC
cdr3_aa: CASSRRAGEFVEQYF

d_call: .
j_call: TRBJ2-3
v_call: TRBV15
clone_size: .
cdr3_nt: TGTGCCACCAGCAGGCCTTTTGCTGGAGGGACAGATACGCAGTATTTT
cdr3_aa: CATSRPFAGGTDTQYF

d_call: .
j_call: TRBJ2-1
v_call: TRBV6-2/TRBV6-3
clone_size: .
cdr3_nt: TGTGCCAGCAGTCCCTTCCTCAACAATGAGCAGTTCTTC
cdr3_aa: CASSPFLNNEQFF

d_call: TRBD2
j_call: TRBJ2-1
v_call: TRBV9
clone_size: few
cdr3_nt: TGTGCCAGCACCCGCGGGACTAGCATCAATGAGCAGTTCTTC
cdr3_aa: CASTRGTSINEQFF

d_call: .
j_call: TRBJ2-7
v_call: TRBV7-9
clone_size: .
cdr3_nt: TGTGCCAGCAGCTTAAAAGGGTGGGAAGAGCAGTACTTC
cdr3_aa: CASSLKGWEEQYF

d_call: .
j_call: TRBJ2-3
v_call: TRBV7-9
clone_size: .
cdr3_nt: TGTGCCAGCTGCCAAGCAGGGAATTCGGATACGCAGTATTTT
cdr3_aa: CASCQAGNSDTQYF

d_call: .
j_call: TRBJ2-7
v_call: TRBV29-1
clone_size: .
cdr3_nt: TGCAGCGTTGCAGGCCGAACCTACGAGCAGTACTTC
cdr3_aa: CSVAGRTYEQYF

d_call: TRBD1
j_call: TRBJ1-1
v_call: TRBV5-6
clone_size: .
cdr3_nt: TGTGCCAGCACCCCGATTGACAGGGGTGGAATGAACACTGAAGCTTTCTTT
cdr3_aa: CASTPIDRGGMNTEAFF

d_call: TRBD2
j_call: TRBJ2-1
v_call: TRBV11-2
clone_size: few
cdr3_nt: TGTGCCAGCAGCTTAGAACTAGCGGGGCCCAGCTCCTACAATGAGCAGTTCTTC
cdr3_aa: CASSLELAGPSSYNEQFF

d_call: TRBD1
j_call: TRBJ2-1
v_call: TRBV7-6
clone_size: few
cdr3_nt: TGTGCCAGCAGCCCAGGGACAGGATCCCCCTACAATGAGCAGTTCTTC
cdr3_aa: CASSPGTGSPYNEQFF

d_call: .
j_call: TRBJ2-1
v_call: TRBV6-2/TRBV6-3
clone_size: few
cdr3_nt: TGTGCCAGCGGGGGTGAGCAGTTCTTC
cdr3_aa: CASGGEQFF

d_call: .
j_call: TRBJ1-3
v_call: TRBV10-3
clone_size: .
cdr3_nt: TGTGCCATCAATGTCCCAGGCTCTGGAAACACCATATATTTT
cdr3_aa: CAINVPGSGNTIYF

d_call: TRBD2
j_call: TRBJ2-1
v_call: TRBV20-1
clone_size: .
cdr3_nt: TGCAGTGCTAGATGGGGGGGGGTTGAGCAGTTCTTC
cdr3_aa: CSARWGGVEQFF

d_call: .
j_call: TRBJ2-3
v_call: TRBV10-3
clone_size: .
cdr3_nt: TGTGCCACCAACGGGGGCTCAGATACGCAGTATTTT
cdr3_aa: CATNGGSDTQYF

d_call: .
j_call: TRBJ2-1
v_call: TRBV20-1
clone_size: many
cdr3_nt: TGCAGTGCCCAAGGGGGGGGTTTAAGCTCCTACAATGAGCAGTTCTTC
cdr3_aa: CSAQGGGLSSYNEQFF

d_call: .
j_call: TRBJ2-7
v_call: TRBV28
clone_size: .
cdr3_nt: TGTGCCAGCAGTTTATTTAGTGTGGGAACCCGGGGGTCCTACGAGCAGTACTTC
cdr3_aa: CASSLFSVGTRGSYEQYF

d_call: TRBD1
j_call: TRBJ2-2
v_call: TRBV28
clone_size: .
cdr3_nt: TGTGCCAGCAGCCGATTTCCGGGACAGCTTTATAGTGGCGCGAACACCGGGGAGCTGTTTTTT
cdr3_aa: CASSRFPGQLYSGANTGELFF

d_call: TRBD1
j_call: TRBJ2-3
v_call: TRBV12-3/TRBV12-4
clone_size: .
cdr3_nt: TGTGCCAGCACCTCCCGGGACAGGGGGCGCACAGATACGCAGTATTTT
cdr3_aa: CASTSRDRGRTDTQYF

d_call: TRBD2
j_call: TRBJ2-1
v_call: TRBV6-2/TRBV6-3
clone_size: .
cdr3_nt: TGTGCCAGCAGTTACTCACAAGCCCCTCTAGCGGGAGGAGGTCCTGAGCAGTTCTTC
cdr3_aa: CASSYSQAPLAGGGPEQFF

d_call: .
j_call: TRBJ2-5
v_call: TRBV9
clone_size: .
cdr3_nt: TGTGCCAGCAGCCCCGAGGCCCAAGAGACCCAGTACTTC
cdr3_aa: CASSPEAQETQYF

d_call: TRBD1
j_call: TRBJ2-1
v_call: TRBV4-1
clone_size: many
cdr3_nt: TGCGCCAGCAGCCCCCGGGACAGGGGTCTACATGAGCAGTTCTTC
cdr3_aa: CASSPRDRGLHEQFF

d_call: TRBD1
j_call: TRBJ2-3
v_call: TRBV12-3/TRBV12-4
clone_size: .
cdr3_nt: TGTGCCAGCAGTCACACAGGGGTTAGCACAGATACGCAGTATTTT
cdr3_aa: CASSHTGVSTDTQYF

d_call: .
j_call: TRBJ2-3
v_call: TRBV4-3
clone_size: .
cdr3_nt: TGCGCCAGCAGCCAAGAGGGGGGTCTGGAGACAGATACGCAGTATTTT
cdr3_aa: CASSQEGGLETDTQYF

d_call: TRBD2
j_call: TRBJ2-3
v_call: TRBV27
clone_size: .
cdr3_nt: TGTGCCAGCACTCATAGCGGGCTTGGGGATACGCAGTATTTT
cdr3_aa: CASTHSGLGDTQYF

d_call: .
j_call: TRBJ1-2
v_call: TRBV5-1
clone_size: .
cdr3_nt: TGCGCCAGCAGCTTGTGGGGGAACGGCTACACCTTC
cdr3_aa: CASSLWGNGYTF

d_call: .
j_call: TRBJ2-7
v_call: TRBV7-9
clone_size: .
cdr3_nt: TGTGCCAGCAGCGGGGACTCCTACGAGCAGTACTTC
cdr3_aa: CASSGDSYEQYF

d_call: TRBD1
j_call: TRBJ2-7
v_call: TRBV28
clone_size: .
cdr3_nt: TGTGCCAGCAGTTTAACTCAACCGGGACAGGGTTACCACGAGCAGTACTTC
cdr3_aa: CASSLTQPGQGYHEQYF

d_call: TRBD2
j_call: TRBJ2-1
v_call: TRBV12-3/TRBV12-4
clone_size: .
cdr3_nt: TGTGCTACACTAGCGGGAAGTCTGGGGAATGAGCAGTTCTTC
cdr3_aa: CATLAGSLGNEQFF

d_call: TRBD2
j_call: TRBJ2-2
v_call: TRBV4-1
clone_size: few
cdr3_nt: TGCGCCAGCAGCCAAGATTCGGGGGAGGGCGGGGAGCTGTTTTTT
cdr3_aa: CASSQDSGEGGELFF

d_call: TRBD1
j_call: TRBJ1-2
v_call: TRBV29-1
clone_size: .
cdr3_nt: TGCAGCGTTGCGGGACAGGGAGGCGGCTACACCTTC
cdr3_aa: CSVAGQGGGYTF

d_call: .
j_call: TRBJ2-5
v_call: TRBV7-8
clone_size: .
cdr3_nt: TGTGCCAGCAGCTTAGCGGGGTGGTCTGCCCAAGAGACCCAGTACTTC
cdr3_aa: CASSLAGWSAQETQYF

d_call: TRBD1
j_call: TRBJ2-5
v_call: TRBV20-1
clone_size: few
cdr3_nt: TGCAGTGCTGCGGGACAGGGGGTAGGATGGGGAGAGACCCAGTACTTC
cdr3_aa: CSAAGQGVGWGETQYF

d_call: .
j_call: TRBJ2-7
v_call: TRBV6-1
clone_size: many
cdr3_nt: TGTGCCAGCAGTGAGCAGGGCTCCTACGAGCAGTACTTC
cdr3_aa: CASSEQGSYEQYF

d_call: TRBD1
j_call: TRBJ2-1
v_call: TRBV11-3
clone_size: .
cdr3_nt: TGTGCCAGCAGCCAAAGACAGGGTGTCAATGAGCAGTTCTTC
cdr3_aa: CASSQRQGVNEQFF

d_call: .
j_call: TRBJ2-1
v_call: TRBV6-2/TRBV6-3
clone_size: few
cdr3_nt: TGTGCCAGCAGTTACGGGACCTCCCTCGACTTC
cdr3_aa: CASSYGTSLDF

d_call: .
j_call: TRBJ2-1
v_call: TRBV10-3
clone_size: .
cdr3_nt: TGTGCCATCAGTGAGCCCCAGGCGAGGAATGAGCAGTTCTTC
cdr3_aa: CAISEPQARNEQFF

d_call: .
j_call: TRBJ2-3
v_call: TRBV11-2
clone_size: medium-sized
cdr3_nt: TGTGCCAGCAGTCAGTCGGGGACGGAAAACACAGATACGCAGTATTTT
cdr3_aa: CASSQSGTENTDTQYF

d_call: .
j_call: TRBJ2-1
v_call: TRBV27
clone_size: .
cdr3_nt: TGTGCCAGCGGGTTATTCTCCTACAATGAGCAGTTCTTC
cdr3_aa: CASGLFSYNEQFF

d_call: TRBD1
j_call: TRBJ1-2
v_call: TRBV12-3/TRBV12-4
clone_size: .
cdr3_nt: TGTGCCAGCAGTTTATCCGGGACAGGGGTCGGTGGCTACACCTTC
cdr3_aa: CASSLSGTGVGGYTF

d_call: TRBD2
j_call: TRBJ2-2
v_call: TRBV11-2
clone_size: few
cdr3_nt: TGTGCCAGCAGCTTAGACCTTTGGACTAGCGGGGGGATGAACACCGGGGAGCTGTTTTTT
cdr3_aa: CASSLDLWTSGGMNTGELFF

d_call: TRBD1
j_call: TRBJ2-3
v_call: TRBV29-1
clone_size: few
cdr3_nt: TGCAGCGTTGAAGTAGCCTGGACAGGGGTCACAGATACGCAGTATTTT
cdr3_aa: CSVEVAWTGVTDTQYF

d_call: TRBD1
j_call: TRBJ2-7
v_call: TRBV4-1
clone_size: .
cdr3_nt: TGCGCCAGCAGCCATGTAGGACAGGGCTCCCCCTACGAGCAGTACTTC
cdr3_aa: CASSHVGQGSPYEQYF

d_call: .
j_call: TRBJ2-3
v_call: TRBV29-1
clone_size: many
cdr3_nt: TGCAGCGTTGAAGCGGCCCTTGTCAGGGATGATACGCAGTATTTT
cdr3_aa: CSVEAALVRDDTQYF

d_call: TRBD1
j_call: TRBJ1-2
v_call: TRBV12-3/TRBV12-4
clone_size: .
cdr3_nt: TGTGCCAGCAGCCGGACAGGAACCCAATATGGCTACACCTTC
cdr3_aa: CASSRTGTQYGYTF